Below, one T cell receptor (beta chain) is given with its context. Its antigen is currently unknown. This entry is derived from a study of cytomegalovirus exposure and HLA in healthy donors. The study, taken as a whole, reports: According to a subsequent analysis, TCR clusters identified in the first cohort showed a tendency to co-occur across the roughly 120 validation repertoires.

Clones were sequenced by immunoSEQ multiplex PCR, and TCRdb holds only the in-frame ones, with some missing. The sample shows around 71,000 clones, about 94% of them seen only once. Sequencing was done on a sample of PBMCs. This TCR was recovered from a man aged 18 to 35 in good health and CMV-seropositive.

Written as DNA, the CDR3 is TGTGCCAGCAGTGCCACTAGCGGGGGGGCGGTTGAGCAGTTCTTC. This translates into CASSATSGGAVEQFF. The rearrangement joins TRBV2 to TRBJ2-1; 13 bases fit TRBD2. V shed 4 bases, J shed 9 bases, and the junction held 6 bases outside the gene matches. The length of the CDR3 is 15 residues. Germline V gives CDR1 SNHLY, CDR2 FYNNEI.